A single sample gave rise to the 21 T cell receptor beta chains below, sequenced in a study of T-cell reconstitution after alpha-beta-depleted transplantation in children. A library of TCRbeta sequences, prepared with unique molecular identifiers, was generated. TCRdb recomputed calls from the PCR reads with MiXCR, one row per CDR3 protein. The repertoire holds 350,000 to 450,000 distinct CDR3 sequences, approximately 20% seen once, with around 4% in the top ten. Specimen: PBMCs from the stem cell graft donor, collected from the stem cell graft. The source of these receptors is a human donor who donated a stem cell graft to a child with acute myeloid leukemia.

This clonotype turned up a few times. The chain uses TRBV29-1 and TRBJ2-1; 10 nucleotides agree with TRBD2. The CDR3 spans 14 residues. The V segment lost 7 bases and the J segment 8 bases; nucleotides outside the gene matches: 11. Germline CDR1 reads SQVTM; CDR2 reads ANQGSEA. CDR3 amino acids: CSAGPRLAGDEQFF. In DNA, the CDR3 is TGCAGCGCCGGGCCGCGACTAGCGGGCGATGAGCAGTTCTTC.

At least ten counts were recorded for this clonotype. The chain recombines TRBV12-3 or TRBV12-4 with TRBJ2-6, with a possible D match to TRBD1 (5 bases). This CDR3 spans 15 amino acids. Trimming took 10 bases from V and 4 from J, leaving 17 bases between them. DNA of the CDR3: TGTGCCACTATACCCGATGGGGCCGGGGCCAACGTCCTGACTTTC. It is translated as CATIPDGAGANVLTF.

The V and J genes are TRBV20-1 and TRBJ2-7; the D is unclear. Germline-derived CDR1 and CDR2 are DFQATT and SNEGSKA (reference sequence). The CDR3 is 13 amino acids. Trimming cost V 3 bases and J 5 bases, with 14 bases left between them. CDR3 loop: CSARSRRNNEQYF. The CDR3 DNA is TGCAGTGCTAGGAGCCGACGTAACAACGAGCAGTACTTC.

The J gene is TRBJ2-1, the V gene TRBV29-1; TRBD2 matches at 7 bases. This CDR3 comprises 14 residues. J lost 10 bases, V lost 1 base, and 10 bases had no gene match. The V gene's germline CDR1 is SQVTM and CDR2 ANQGSEA. The CDR3 DNA reads TGCAGCGTTGAAGGGGGGGGAGGGCCCTGGGAGCAGTTCTTC. As protein: CSVEGGGGPWEQFF.

The chain couples TRBV9 to TRBJ2-5; 7 positions match TRBD1. After removal of 3 bases from V and 3 bases from J, the junction contained 8 bases not matched to a gene. The germline gives CDR1 SGDLS, CDR2 YYNGEE. The CDR3 is 15 amino acids. The DNA for the CDR3 is TGTGCCAGCAGCGAGGGCCGGGACAGTGAAGAGACCCAGTACTTC. Its protein is CASSEGRDSEETQYF.

The chain couples TRBV10-3 to TRBJ2-7; 10 nucleotides line up with TRBD1. V trimming: 3 bases; J trimming: 2 bases; junction bases outside the gene matches: 4. Per germline, CDR1 ENHRY and CDR2 SYGVKD. The CDR3 runs to 15 residues. Here the CDR3 reads CAISDLGQGTYEQYF. Written as DNA, the CDR3 is TGTGCCATCAGTGACCTGGGACAGGGGACCTACGAGCAGTACTTC.

The V call is TRBV12-3 or TRBV12-4, the J call TRBJ2-3; the match to TRBD1 covers 7 bases. This CDR3 spans 13 amino acids. V gave up 6 bases and J gave up 3 bases; unmatched junction bases: 3. This CDR3 reads CASRKQGTDTQYF. The DNA for the CDR3 is TGTGCCAGCAGGAAACAGGGGACAGATACGCAGTATTTT.

This clonotype was counted a few times. The chain couples TRBV7-2 to TRBJ2-3, with a possible D match to TRBD1 (5 bases). This CDR3 region has 15 residues. V was shortened by 1 base and J by 0 bases, with 8 bases between the two germline ends. CDR1 SGHTA and CDR2 FQGNSA come from the germline V gene. This CDR3 reads CASSLGQGSTDTQYF. CDR3 bases: TGTGCCAGCAGCTTAGGGCAGGGCAGCACAGATACGCAGTATTTT.

J is TRBJ2-2 and V is TRBV12-3 or TRBV12-4; 9 bases align to TRBD1. This CDR3 has 15 residues. Germline trimming cut 6 bases from V and 4 bases from J; bases unmatched to any gene: 6. The CDR3 reads CASSWGQGSTGELFF. The CDR3 bases are TGTGCCAGCAGCTGGGGACAGGGATCCACCGGGGAGCTGTTTTTT.

This clonotype was picked up many times. This chain joins TRBV10-3 and TRBJ2-5; 8 positions agree with TRBD1. V was clipped by 8 bases and J by 1 base; unmatched bases: 3. The germline V gene encodes CDR1 ENHRY and CDR2 SYGVKD. The CDR3 is made up of 13 amino acids. CDR3 nucleotides: TGTGCCATCGCTGGACAGGGCCAAGAGACCCAGTACTTC. Its translation is CAIAGQGQETQYF.

This clonotype was found once. The CDR3 sequence is CASSPPSPGPGELFF. The DNA for the CDR3 is TGTGCCAGCAGCCCCCCATCCCCGGGGCCCGGGGAGCTGTTTTTT. The chain employs TRBV7-3 and TRBJ2-2; D could derive from TRBD1 or TRBD2 (5 bases each). The CDR3 length is 15 residues. Trimming shortened V by 5 bases and J by 6 bases, and 16 bases separated the two germline ends. The germline gives CDR1 SGHTA, CDR2 FQGTGA. The full variable domain, its missing parts supplied by reference TRBV7-3 and TRBJ2-2, is GAGVSQTPSNKVTEKGKYVELRCDPISGHTALYWYRQSLGQGPEFLIYFQGTGAADDSGLPNDRFFAVRPEGSVSTLKIQRTERGDSAVYLCASSPPSPGPGELFFGEGSRLTVL.

The chain is built from TRBV12-3 or TRBV12-4 and TRBJ1-6, with 7 bases matching TRBD1. This CDR3 spans 14 amino acids. The V gene end was trimmed by 3 bases and the J gene end by 7 bases; junction bases not matched to a gene: 3. The CDR3 is CASSLGQHNSPLHF. CDR3 nucleotides: TGTGCCAGCAGTTTGGGACAGCACAATTCACCCCTCCACTTT.

This clonotype was seen only a few times. V gene TRBV20-1 combines with J gene TRBJ2-1, with TRBD1 identical over 9 bases. Germline V gene lookup returns CDR1 DFQATT and CDR2 SNEGSKA (reference sequence). The CDR3 is 15 amino acids. Trimming at V came to 6 bases and at J to 5 bases, leaving 11 bases not matched to a gene. The CDR3 here is CSAEAQGAWNNEQFF. The CDR3 bases are TGCAGTGCCGAGGCACAGGGGGCATGGAACAATGAGCAGTTCTTC.

Ten or more counts support this clonotype. This chain links TRBV12-3 or TRBV12-4 with TRBJ1-2, with D unresolved. Trimming removed 3 bases at V and 3 bases at J, with 11 bases between. The CDR3 consists of 14 residues. CDR3 protein: CASSFWPGDYGYTF. The CDR3 nucleotides read TGTGCCAGCAGTTTCTGGCCGGGAGACTATGGCTACACCTTC.

This clonotype was recorded a few times. This rearrangement joins TRBV12-3 or TRBV12-4 to TRBJ2-3, with D possibly called TRBD1 or TRBD2 (5 bases each). Trimming left V 6 bases short and J 0 bases short, with 19 bases between. The CDR3 extends over 17 amino acids. In DNA form, the CDR3 reads TGTGCCAGCAGCCCGACCGGGACCCTAAGGAGCACAGATACGCAGTATTTT. Amino acids: CASSPTGTLRSTDTQYF.

The table lists this clonotype with a few counts. The chain employs TRBV20-1 and TRBJ1-1; TRBD1 is a possible D gene (6 bases). CDR1 is DFQATT and CDR2 is SNEGSKA in the germline V gene (reference sequence). Trimming cost V 2 bases and J 3 bases, with 16 bases left between them. This CDR3 spans 15 amino acids. In DNA form, the CDR3 reads TGCAGTGCTAGACCCCCTCGGGACACCCACACTGAAGCTTTCTTT. Translating gives CSARPPRDTHTEAFF.

This clonotype has only a few counts. The chain combines TRBV28 with TRBJ2-7, with a weak D call TRBD1 (5 bases). The CDR3 extends over 12 amino acids. V was cut by 6 bases and J by 3 bases, with 9 bases left in between. Germline V gene sequence: CDR1 MDHEN, CDR2 SYDVKM. Written as DNA, the CDR3 is TGTGCCAGCAGGACAGCCGGCTACGAGCAGTACTTC. Protein: CASRTAGYEQYF.

This clonotype appeared a few times. The CDR3 spells CASILNYGYTF. CDR3 DNA sequence: TGTGCCAGCATCCTGAACTATGGCTACACCTTC. The chain combines TRBV12-3 or TRBV12-4 with TRBJ1-2; no clear D. Trimming took off 7 bases at V and 2 bases at J, with 5 bases between the two ends. This CDR3 is built from 11 residues.

Many counts were recorded for this clonotype. This chain joins TRBV20-1 and TRBJ2-1, with D possibly being TRBD2 (6 bases). The germline CDR1 and CDR2 sequences are DFQATT and SNEGSKA (reference sequence). Trimming left V 0 bases short and J 0 bases short, with 21 bases between. This CDR3 region has 19 residues. The DNA for the CDR3 is TGCAGTGCTAGAGATGACTTAATCGGGGGTCATTCCTCCTACAATGAGCAGTTCTTC. Translation: CSARDDLIGGHSSYNEQFF.

This clonotype appeared many times. The gene calls are TRBV20-1 and TRBJ2-2; 7 bases are a match to TRBD1. Germline CDR1 reads DFQATT; CDR2 reads SNEGSKA (reference sequence). CDR3 length equals 14 residues. V trimming: 0 bases; J trimming: 4 bases; junction bases outside the gene matches: 2. The CDR3, as DNA: TGCAGTGCTAGAGAGGGGACAGCCACCGGGGAGCTGTTTTTT. Translated: CSAREGTATGELFF.

The gene calls are TRBV11-3 and TRBJ2-1; TRBD2 matches at 12 bases. CDR1 and CDR2 from the germline V gene are SGHNT and YENEEA. The CDR3 extends over 17 amino acids. V shed 5 bases and J 5 bases; nucleotides not matched to a gene: 10. This CDR3 reads CASSGKPGLAGNNEQFF. DNA of the CDR3: TGTGCCAGCAGCGGGAAGCCGGGACTAGCGGGTAACAATGAGCAGTTCTTC.